This T cell receptor beta chain was obtained from a study of shared clonotypes between healthy human individuals. Study at large: The cohort comprised a couple of women and a few men. Their ages spanned 18 to 49 years.

In germline, CDR1 is SGHAT, CDR2 FQDESV (reference sequence). Deletions cut 5 bases from V and 1 base from J, with 14 bases between. CDR3 length: 15 amino acids. At deep level, the assay was performed. Input per replicate PCR of unsorted PBMC was roughly 300 ng DNA, corresponding to tens of thousands of T cell genomes. The table came from immunoSEQ multiplex PCR; TCRdb's copy has only in-frame clones and leaves some out. Here the sample spans about half a million clones, roughly 80% being singletons. A note on this clone: With a far larger clone one base away, a read error is the likely cause. A read error is likely, as this CDR3 ends without the conserved phenylalanine or tryptophan.

The sequencing input was PBMCs. The chain is built from TRBV11-1 and TRBJ1-1, with D hard to call. The TCR comes from a woman aged 40 to 55 in good health. Some clones in this sample may be carry-over from other donors' samples. CDR3 loop: CASSQRTAGNTEAFL. CDR3 nucleotide sequence: TGTGCCAGCAGCCAAAGGACGGCGGGGAACACTGAAGCTTTCCTT.